The present entry profiles one T cell receptor beta chain with its context. Antigen: not known. The sample is drawn from a study of monozygotic twins with inflammatory bowel disease. Regarding the study as a whole: Against healthy co-twins, IBD patients had lower TCRbeta diversity (measured by inverse Simpson). Clonotypes shared with others were fewer in IBD patients than in healthy twins, especially with disease activity.

Per the germline V gene, CDR1 is SGHTA and CDR2 is FQGNSA. The CDR3 spans 15 residues. Eight separate reactions per sample yielded the cDNA. Template switching incorporated UMIs with a 6-nucleotide sample barcode. TCRdb re-called the 5' RACE reads and gives one entry per CDR3 protein, without DNA. The sample shows 85,000 to 110,000 distinct CDR3 sequences, and roughly 1.8% sits with its ten largest clones. This sequence was found in a human donor with ulcerative colitis or Crohn's disease, or a healthy co-twin of an affected twin (not recorded which). This chain connects TRBV7-2 to TRBJ2-2; TCRdb proposes TRBD1, but this gene call is untestable without DNA. Sequences were obtained from blood. CDR3: CASSFSQAPNGELFF. Full variable domain (missing parts from reference TRBV7-2 and TRBJ2-2): GAGVSQSPSNKVTEKGKDVELRCDPISGHTALYWYRQSLGQGLEFLIYFQGNSAPDKSGLPSDRFSAERTGGSVSTLTIQRTQQEDSAVYLCASSFSQAPNGELFFGEGSRLTVL.